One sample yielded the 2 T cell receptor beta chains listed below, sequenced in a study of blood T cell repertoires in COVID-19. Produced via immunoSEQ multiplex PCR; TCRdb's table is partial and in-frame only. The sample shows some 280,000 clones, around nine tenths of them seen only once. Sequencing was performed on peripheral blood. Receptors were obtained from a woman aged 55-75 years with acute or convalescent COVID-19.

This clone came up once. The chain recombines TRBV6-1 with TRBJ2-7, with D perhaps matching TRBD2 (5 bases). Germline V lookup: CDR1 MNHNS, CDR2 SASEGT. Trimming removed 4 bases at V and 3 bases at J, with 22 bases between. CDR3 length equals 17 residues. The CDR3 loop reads CASSAPRGGASIYEQYF. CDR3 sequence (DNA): TGTGCCAGCAGTGCCCCTCGCGGAGGTGCTTCGATCTACGAGCAGTACTTC.

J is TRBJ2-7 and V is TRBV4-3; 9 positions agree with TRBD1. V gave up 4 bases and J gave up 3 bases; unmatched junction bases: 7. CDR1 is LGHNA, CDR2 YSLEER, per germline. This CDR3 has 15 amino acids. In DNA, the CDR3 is TGCGCCAGCAGCCCGACTCGGGGACAGGGCTACGAGCAGTACTTC. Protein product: CASSPTRGQGYEQYF.